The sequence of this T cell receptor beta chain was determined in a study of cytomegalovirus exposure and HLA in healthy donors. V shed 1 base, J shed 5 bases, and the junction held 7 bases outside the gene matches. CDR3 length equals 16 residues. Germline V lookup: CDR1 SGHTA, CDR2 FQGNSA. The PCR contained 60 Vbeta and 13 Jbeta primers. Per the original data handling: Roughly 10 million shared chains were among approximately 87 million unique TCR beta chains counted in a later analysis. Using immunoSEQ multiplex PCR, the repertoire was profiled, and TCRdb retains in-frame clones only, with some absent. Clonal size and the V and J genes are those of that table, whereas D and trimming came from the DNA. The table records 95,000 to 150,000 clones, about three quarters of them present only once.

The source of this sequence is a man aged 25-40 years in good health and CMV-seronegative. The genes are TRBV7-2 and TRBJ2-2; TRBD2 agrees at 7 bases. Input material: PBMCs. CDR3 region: CASSLDGRPGTGELFF. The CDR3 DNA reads TGTGCCAGCAGCTTAGACGGGAGGCCCGGGACCGGGGAGCTGTTTTTT.